The 28 T cell receptor beta chains below all came from one sample that was sequenced in a study of graft-versus-host responses after intestinal transplantation. The table came from immunoSEQ multiplex PCR; TCRdb's copy has only in-frame clones and leaves some out. Here the sample spans 90,000 to 150,000 clones, 85% to 95% being singletons. Their antigen targets remain unknown. Sequencing used unstimulated CD8+ T cells sorted from spleen or lymph node cells, obtained before intestinal transplant. The receptors stem from a human donor who received an intestinal transplant.

This clone was counted once. CDR3 region: CASSFRTGGSSHEQYF. In DNA form, the CDR3 reads TGTGCCAGCAGCTTCCGGACAGGGGGCTCGTCTCACGAGCAGTACTTC. This sequence joins TRBV7-9 and TRBJ2-7; 11 bases are a match to TRBD1. Germline values: CDR1 SEHNR, CDR2 FQNEAQ (reference sequence). The junction had 9 bases not matched to a gene; V was cut back by 3 bases and J by 5 bases. CDR3 length: 16 residues.

The rearrangement joins TRBV9 to TRBJ2-5; D might be TRBD2 (5 bases). The germline V and J ends were trimmed by 0 bases and 5 bases, with 11 bases remaining between them. Germline V gene sequence: CDR1 SGDLS, CDR2 YYNGEE. The CDR3 is 14 residues long. Here the CDR3 DNA reads TGTGCCAGCAGCGTAGGAGCGGCTCGGGAGACCCAGTACTTC. Translated, it gives CASSVGAARETQYF. Combining the CDR3 with reference TRBV9 and TRBJ2-5 gives the whole variable domain DSGVTQTPKHLITATGQRVTLRCSPRSGDLSVYWYQQSLDQGLQFLIQYYNGEERAKGNILERFSAQQFPDLHSELNLSSLELGDSALYFCASSVGAARETQYFGPGTRLLVL.

The chain joins TRBV15 to TRBJ2-3, with 7 bases matching TRBD1. Germline V lookup: CDR1 LNHNV, CDR2 YYDKDF (reference sequence). Trimming cost V 0 bases and J 0 bases; bases outside gene matches: 9. The CDR3 runs to 18 residues. The CDR3, as DNA: TGTGCCACCAGCAGAGATCATTGGACAGGCCATAGCACAGATACGCAGTATTTT. It translates to CATSRDHWTGHSTDTQYF.

This chain connects TRBV27 to TRBJ2-1; D is undetermined. Trimming removed 6 bases at V and 4 bases at J, with 10 bases between. The CDR3 is made up of 13 amino acids. CDR1 MNHEY and CDR2 SMNVEV come from the germline V gene (reference sequence). The CDR3: CASRLLVYNEQFF. The CDR3 nucleotides are TGTGCCAGCAGGCTGCTTGTTTACAATGAGCAGTTCTTC.

V and J are TRBV27 and TRBJ2-7; D gene ambiguous. The CDR3 is 12 amino acids. V lost 6 bases to trimming and J lost 1 base, with 7 bases between them. The germline V gene encodes CDR1 MNHEY and CDR2 SMNVEV (reference sequence). CDR3 protein: CASSRSSYEQYF. The CDR3 nucleotides are TGTGCCAGCAGCAGGAGTTCCTACGAGCAGTACTTC.

The chain is built from TRBV30 and TRBJ1-6; D is undetermined. The CDR3 spans 14 residues. Trimming removed 5 bases at V and 3 bases at J, with 11 bases between. Germline lookup yields CDR1 GTSNPN and CDR2 SVGIG (reference sequence). The CDR3 sequence: CAWGEGHYNSPLHF. CDR3 coding DNA: TGTGCCTGGGGTGAAGGGCACTATAATTCACCCCTCCACTTT. The complete variable domain, with remaining parts taken from reference TRBV30 and TRBJ1-6, reads SQTIHQWPATLVQPVGSPLSLECTVEGTSNPNLYWYRQAAGRGLQLLFYSVGIGQISSEVPQNLSASRPQDRQFILSSKKLLLSDSGFYLCAWGEGHYNSPLHFGNGTRLTVT.

About this clone itself: At one boundary the junction diverges from the germline segment, which might be a read error. The V and J genes are TRBV7-7 and TRBJ2-1, with D perhaps given as TRBD1 or TRBD2 (7 bases each). CDR1 is SSHAT and CDR2 is FNYEAQ in the germline V gene (reference sequence). The CDR3 has 14 residues. This CDR3 reads CASSLAGGENEQFF. Written as DNA, the CDR3 is TGTGCTAGCAGCTTAGCAGGGGGGGAGAATGAGCAGTTCTTC.

The chain joins TRBV2 to TRBJ2-5; TRBD1 agrees at 7 bases. The DNA end is more similar to TRBJ2-7, so the J call may be wrong. This CDR3 region has 15 residues. The germline V gene has CDR1 SNHLY and CDR2 FYNNEI. CDR3 amino acids: CASSAPGGKLDEQYF. The CDR3, as DNA: TGTGCCAGCAGTGCCCCAGGGGGTAAATTGGACGAGCAGTACTTC.

The chain has TRBV27 and TRBJ2-7; D is ambiguous. The CDR3 contains 13 residues. Germline V gene data show CDR1 as MNHEY and CDR2 as SMNVEV (reference sequence). V was clipped by 2 bases and J by 2 bases, with 7 bases between them. CDR3 sequence (DNA): TGTGCCAGCAGTTTAGCGGTCACCTACGAGCAGTACTTC. Translating gives CASSLAVTYEQYF.

V is TRBV30 and J is TRBJ2-1, with 14 bases matching TRBD2. The CDR3 is 17 residues long. Germline loops: CDR1 GTSNPN, CDR2 SVGIG (reference sequence). V dropped 2 bases and J dropped 4; count of bases not matched to a gene: 7. The CDR3 DNA follows: TGTGCCTGGAGTAAGACCGGGACTAGCGGGAGATACAATGAGCAGTTCTTC. It codes for CAWSKTGTSGRYNEQFF.

The J gene is TRBJ1-5, the V gene TRBV27; no firm D call. Trimming pared 3 bases from V and 5 bases from J, leaving 14 bases between. The CDR3 has 15 residues. Germline-derived CDR1 and CDR2 are MNHEY and SMNVEV (reference sequence). This CDR3 is CASSLLRATDQPQHF. The CDR3 nucleotides read TGTGCCAGCAGTTTGCTCCGGGCCACCGATCAGCCCCAGCATTTT.

The chain employs TRBV7-9 and TRBJ1-1, with unresolved D. There are 12 residues in the CDR3. CDR1 and CDR2 (germline): SEHNR, FQNEAQ (reference sequence). The V gene lost 1 base and the J gene lost 10 bases, with 10 bases spanning the gap. The CDR3 here is CASSLEVRRAFF. CDR3 nucleotide sequence: TGTGCCAGCAGCTTAGAGGTGAGGAGAGCTTTCTTT.

This clone appeared once. The chain couples TRBV4-1 to TRBJ2-7, with unresolved D. The CDR3 extends over 15 amino acids. Germline CDR1 reads MGHRA; CDR2 reads YSYEKL. The V and J ends lost 1 base and 1 base respectively, with 11 bases between them. CDR3 sequence: CASSQAKGKSYEQYF. As DNA, the CDR3 is TGCGCCAGCAGCCAAGCTAAAGGGAAGTCCTACGAGCAGTACTTC.

J is TRBJ2-1 and V is TRBV4-1; the match to TRBD2 covers 9 bases. Germline values: CDR1 MGHRA, CDR2 YSYEKL. Losses at the gene ends were 0 bases for V and 8 bases for J; bases not matched to a gene: 8. The CDR3 is 16 amino acids. CDR3 in amino acids: CASSQEGAGGMDEQFF. The DNA for the CDR3 is TGCGCCAGCAGCCAAGAGGGGGCGGGAGGGATGGATGAGCAGTTCTTC.

The V call is TRBV29-1, the J call TRBJ2-1; 10 bases are a match to TRBD2. Germline V CDR1 and CDR2: SQVTM, ANQGSEA. The J segment lost 7 bases and the V segment lost 2 bases, leaving 8 bases of the junction unmatched. This CDR3 has 15 amino acids. CDR3 bases: TGCAGCGTTGAATCGACTAGCGGGTGGAGGAATGAGCAGTTCTTC. This encodes CSVESTSGWRNEQFF.

For this clone: At the DNA level, this CDR3 is encoded by other sequences in the same sample as well. The rearrangement joins TRBV5-6 to TRBJ1-1, with D maybe TRBD1 (5 bases). This CDR3 region has 15 residues. Trimming shortened V by 4 bases and J by 0 bases, and 13 bases separated the two germline ends. Per the germline V gene, CDR1 is SGHDT and CDR2 is YYEEEE. CDR3 residues: CASSPSGFMNTEAFF. The CDR3 nucleotides read TGTGCCAGCAGCCCCTCAGGGTTTATGAACACTGAAGCTTTCTTT.

This clone was observed a single time. The rearrangement links TRBV6-5 to TRBJ2-5; the match to TRBD1 covers 8 bases. The CDR3 loop spans 15 amino acids. J was trimmed by 2 bases and V by 5 bases; bases with no gene match: 7. Germline CDR1 MNHEY, CDR2 SVGAGI. This chain's CDR3 is CASSPDRGPQETQYF. Here the CDR3 DNA reads TGTGCCAGCAGTCCTGACAGGGGCCCTCAAGAGACCCAGTACTTC.

This chain connects TRBV7-9 to TRBJ2-5, with TRBD2 as a possible D gene (6 bases). Trimming took 5 bases from V and 3 from J, leaving 13 bases between them. The CDR3 spans 14 residues. In germline, CDR1 is SEHNR, CDR2 FQNEAQ (reference sequence). The CDR3 region is CASSPEEGKETQYF. CDR3 sequence (DNA): TGTGCCAGCAGCCCCGAGGAGGGAAAAGAGACCCAGTACTTC.

The rearrangement uses TRBV6-5 and TRBJ1-2, with unresolved D. Germline CDR1 MNHEY, CDR2 SVGAGI. V lost 2 bases to trimming and J lost 3 bases, with 10 bases between them. The CDR3 has 14 amino acids. CDR3 region: CASSYALGDYGYTF. In DNA form, the CDR3 reads TGTGCCAGCAGTTACGCGTTGGGAGACTATGGCTACACCTTC.

V and J are TRBV6-5 and TRBJ2-1; D gene ambiguous. Trimming left V 4 bases short and J 8 bases short, with 9 bases between. The V gene's germline CDR1 is MNHEY and CDR2 SVGAGI. The CDR3 is 12 residues long. As DNA, the CDR3 is TGTGCCAGCAGTTCCCCTCAGGATGAGCAGTTCTTC. Its protein is CASSSPQDEQFF.

This chain uses TRBV7-8 with TRBJ2-7, with D perhaps assigned TRBD1 or TRBD2 (7 bases each). The CDR3 consists of 15 residues. Trimming removed 5 bases at V and 3 bases at J, with 17 bases between. Germline CDR1 and CDR2: SGHVS and FQNEAQ. The CDR3, as DNA: TGTGCCAGCAGCGCGGGGGACAGTCCGTTCTACGAGCAGTACTTC. As protein: CASSAGDSPFYEQYF.

This clone occurred once. Germline is not matched at one junction end, which may reflect a read error. The V call is TRBV14, the J call TRBJ1-1; D perhaps matches TRBD1 (5 bases). The CDR3 covers 14 residues. Per the germline V gene, CDR1 is SGHDN and CDR2 is FVKESK. CDR3 residues: CASSNWFGDSEALF. The CDR3 bases are TGTGCCAGCAGTAATTGGTTCGGGGACTCTGAAGCTCTCTTT.

This chain connects TRBV27 to TRBJ1-2; 8 bases fit TRBD1. This CDR3 spans 17 amino acids. V trimming: 5 bases; J trimming: 3 bases; junction bases outside the gene matches: 14. Germline CDR1 MNHEY, CDR2 SMNVEV (reference sequence). As DNA, the CDR3 is TGTGCCAGCAGTCCCCCGGGACAGGTAATCCCCTACTATGGCTACACCTTC. This gives the protein CASSPPGQVIPYYGYTF.

The chain employs TRBV28 and TRBJ2-1; 9 nucleotides line up with TRBD2. This CDR3 spans 13 amino acids. From germline, CDR1 is MDHEN and CDR2 SYDVKM. The trim removed 6 bases at V and 6 bases at J, leaving 3 bases unmatched. The CDR3 sequence: CASSQGLANEQFF. CDR3 in DNA: TGTGCCAGCAGCCAGGGACTAGCCAATGAGCAGTTCTTC.

The sample holds a few counts of this clone. The V call is TRBV18, the J call TRBJ1-4; D may be TRBD1 (5 bases). The germline V gene has CDR1 KGHSH and CDR2 LQKENI. This CDR3 has 15 amino acids. The germline V and J ends were trimmed by 0 bases and 6 bases, with 11 bases remaining between them. The CDR3 loop reads CASSPPGRGDEKLFF. The CDR3 DNA is TGTGCCAGCTCACCACCGGGCCGGGGGGATGAAAAACTGTTTTTT.

The chain uses TRBV4-1 and TRBJ2-1; D is possibly TRBD2 (5 bases). Germline assignment: CDR1 MGHRA and CDR2 YSYEKL. This CDR3 comprises 15 residues. Trimming took 0 bases from V and 5 from J, leaving 11 bases between them. The CDR3: CASSQDIREHNEQFF. The CDR3, as DNA: TGCGCCAGCAGCCAAGATATAAGGGAGCACAATGAGCAGTTCTTC.

This chain links TRBV19 with TRBJ2-1, with TRBD2 matching 11 bases. Germline loops: CDR1 LNHDA, CDR2 SQIVND (reference sequence). V gave up 5 bases and J gave up 2 bases; unmatched junction bases: 5. This CDR3 region has 16 residues. CDR3 sequence: CASSVRLAGPYNEQFF. The CDR3 region has the DNA TGTGCCAGTAGTGTACGACTAGCGGGACCCTACAATGAGCAGTTCTTC. The complete variable domain, with remaining parts taken from reference TRBV19 and TRBJ2-1, reads DGGITQSPKYLFRKEGQNVTLSCEQNLNHDAMYWYRQDPGQGLRLIYYSQIVNDFQKGDIAEGYSVSREKKESFPLTVTSAQKNPTAFYLCASSVRLAGPYNEQFFGPGTRLTVL.

The rearrangement links TRBV10-2 to TRBJ2-1, with D perhaps TRBD2 (6 bases). Per the germline V gene, CDR1 is WSHSY and CDR2 is SAAADI. The CDR3 has 15 amino acids. V lost 2 bases and J lost 0, with 8 bases in between. CDR3 sequence: CASSEAGSSYNEQFF. In nucleotides, the CDR3 is TGCGCCAGCAGTGAGGCCGGGAGCTCCTACAATGAGCAGTTCTTC.